This TCR beta chain was identified during a study of blood T cell repertoires in COVID-19. Repertoires were generated with immunoSEQ multiplex PCR, while TCRdb's copy carries only in-frame clones and drops some. The repertoire consists of some 350,000 clones, with more than 75% occurring once and the leading ten covering 2.5% to 3.5%. The sample holds a few counts of this clone. CDR1 is GTSNPN, CDR2 SVGIG, per germline (reference sequence). Trimming cost V 2 bases and J 4 bases; bases outside gene matches: 17. The CDR3 is made up of 20 amino acids. This chain uses TRBV30 with TRBJ2-1; 13 bases match TRBD2. Sample: peripheral blood. This TCR was recovered from a human donor in a cohort sampled during active COVID-19. The CDR3 protein is CAWSSHGLAGEGGGYNEQFF. The CDR3 DNA reads TGTGCCTGGAGTTCCCATGGACTAGCGGGAGAAGGGGGCGGGTACAATGAGCAGTTCTTC.